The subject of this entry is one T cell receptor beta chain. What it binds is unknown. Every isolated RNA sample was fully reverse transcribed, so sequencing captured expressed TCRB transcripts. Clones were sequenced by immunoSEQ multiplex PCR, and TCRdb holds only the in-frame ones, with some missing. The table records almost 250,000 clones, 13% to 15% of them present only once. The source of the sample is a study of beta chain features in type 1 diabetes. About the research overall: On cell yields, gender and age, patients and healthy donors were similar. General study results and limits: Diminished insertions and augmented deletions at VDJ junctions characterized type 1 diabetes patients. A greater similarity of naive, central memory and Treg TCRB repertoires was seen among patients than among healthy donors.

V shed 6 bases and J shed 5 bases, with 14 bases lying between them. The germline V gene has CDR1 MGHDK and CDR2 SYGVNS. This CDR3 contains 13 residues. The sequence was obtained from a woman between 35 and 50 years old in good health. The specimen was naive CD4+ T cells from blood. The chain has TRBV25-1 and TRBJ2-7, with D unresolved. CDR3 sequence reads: CASRPPARDEQYF. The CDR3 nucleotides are TGTGCCAGCAGGCCCCCCGCACGGGACGAGCAGTACTTC.